Reported below is one TCR beta chain. The target antigen is unknown. This sample stems from a study of blood T cells in healthy people across ages. Through a sample-barcoded 5' primer and a J-beta primer mix, a second PCR was run for 7 to 11 cycles. Each cDNA molecule was tagged by a template-switch adaptor with 12 random nucleotides. Every individual sample yielded 3 million or more paired-end reads (each containing CDR3). TCRdb reprocessed the 5' RACE reads with MiXCR, giving one entry per CDR3 protein. The sample holds 1.4 million to 1.5 million distinct CDR3 sequences, approximately 40% seen once. The V gene's germline CDR1 is SGDLS and CDR2 YYNGEE. The V gene lost 4 bases and the J gene lost 5 bases, with 14 bases spanning the gap. The length of the CDR3 is 14 residues. Findings and caveats of the study: Per million T cells, TCR beta diversity dropped about linearly as age rose.

This sequence was found in a woman aged 18-35 years in good health. Sequenced material: blood. The chain carries TRBV9 and TRBJ2-3, with D possibly being TRBD1 or TRBD2 (6 bases each). The CDR3: CASSPGGLGDTQYF. CDR3 bases: TGTGCCAGCAGCCCTGGGGGGCTCGGAGATACGCAGTATTTT.